These T cell receptor beta chains were read from a single sample in a study of blood T cell repertoires in COVID-19. Using immunoSEQ multiplex PCR, the repertoire was profiled, and TCRdb retains in-frame clones only, with some absent. This table has over 300,000 clones, approximately 85% appearing once. Source material: PBMCs or T cells enriched from blood (not recorded which). The receptor source for this set is a young man who had recovered from COVID-19. Both conserved end residues are part of each CDR3. The order of the fields is V gene, CDR3 protein.

TRBV30 | CAWSPGTPNSPLHF
TRBV9 | CASSVEGQALTGELFF
TRBV10-3 | CAISESEVSRLRGNEAFF
TRBV5-6 | CASSSNRGFPEAFF
TRBV5-1 | CASSLGLAGGNEQFF
TRBV11-2 | CASSPQDKPPDNEQFF
TRBV15 | CATSRVYLNIQYF
TRBV21-1 | CASSIGDSRGNTIYF
TRBV19 | CASSTSTLPQPQHF
TRBV29-1 | CSVVKWQLNTEAFF
TRBV9 | CASSPHSGLNTGELFF
TRBV30 | CAWSVPQQGGSYEQYF
TRBV24-1 | CATSDSRTGQSTGELFF
TRBV7-2 | CASSLGSSGGTDTQYF
TRBV19 | CASTPAGIGNSPLHF
TRBV18 | CASSDEANEQFF
TRBV29-1 | CSVEPGLSSEAFF
TRBV7-2 | CASSLSGLNTEAFF
TRBV2 | CASISGGNNEQFF
TRBV19 | CASKIGTGENQPQHF
TRBV6-5 | CASKEGANTGELFF
TRBV9 | CASSAGQAASTDTQYF
TRBV18 | CASSSQGPPYEQYF
TRBV6-5 | CASRSHSYGYTF
TRBV27 | CASSRQGPGGYTF
TRBV7-8 | CASSLMGGDTGELFF
TRBV6-2/TRBV6-3 | CASSSYDRAGTEAFF
TRBV5-1 | CASSLFSAATGELFF
TRBV5-6 | CASSPGSNYGYTF